The 6 T cell receptor beta chains reported below all come from one sample, sequenced in a study of cytomegalovirus exposure and HLA in healthy donors. Vbeta (60) and Jbeta (13) primers were used in the PCR. Sequencing was performed with immunoSEQ multiplex PCR; in TCRdb, only in-frame clones are kept and a portion is missing. The sample holds roughly 100,000 clones, approximately 80% seen once. Material: PBMCs. The source of these receptors is a middle-aged man in good health and CMV-seronegative.

The chain couples TRBV5-1 to TRBJ1-1; D remains unclear. Deletions cut 0 bases from V and 5 bases from J, with 11 bases between. Germline lookup yields CDR1 SGHRS and CDR2 YFSETQ. The CDR3 has 14 amino acids. CDR3 amino acids: CASSLELGGTEAFF. CDR3 DNA: TGCGCCAGCAGCTTGGAACTGGGAGGGACTGAAGCTTTCTTT.

CDR3 sequence (DNA): TGTGCCAGCAGTGAGATAGGAATTAGCAGCTCCTACGAGCAGTACGTC. Translated: CASSEIGISSSYEQYV. The chain combines TRBV6-1 with TRBJ2-7; D uncertain. The ends were cut back, 3 bases at V and 0 bases at J, with 15 bases in the middle. This CDR3 is 16 amino acids long. Germline-derived CDR1 and CDR2 are MNHNS and SASEGT.

The chain combines TRBV2 with TRBJ2-1; possible D gene TRBD1, 6 bases. V dropped 4 bases and J dropped 2 bases, with 12 bases sitting between them. CDR3 size: 15 residues. Germline lookup yields CDR1 SNHLY and CDR2 FYNNEI. CDR3 loop: CASSGGQGTYNEQFF. The CDR3 coding sequence is TGTGCCAGCAGTGGCGGGCAGGGGACCTACAATGAGCAGTTCTTC.

The rearrangement links TRBV6-6 to TRBJ1-6; D gene unclear. CDR3 length: 13 amino acids. Trimming took 4 bases from V and 6 from J, leaving 7 bases between them. Per the germline V gene, CDR1 is MNHNY and CDR2 is SVGAGI (reference sequence). The CDR3 DNA reads as TGTGCCAGCAGTTGGGCAGCTAATTCACCCCTCCACTTT. It is translated as CASSWAANSPLHF.

V is TRBV18 and J is TRBJ2-7; D gene unclear. CDR3 length: 13 residues. Looked up from germline, CDR1 is KGHSH and CDR2 is LQKENI. V was pared by 6 bases and J by 5 bases, with 14 bases between. The CDR3 protein is CASSPLGDDEQYF. CDR3 in DNA: TGTGCCAGCTCCCCCCTAGGAGACGACGAGCAGTACTTC. The full variable domain, with the rest looked up from reference TRBV18 and TRBJ2-7, is NAGVMQNPRHLVRRRGQEARLRCSPMKGHSHVYWYRQLPEEGLKFMVYLQKENIIDESGMPKERFSAEFPKEGPSILRIQQVVRGDSAAYFCASSPLGDDEQYFGPGTRLTVT.

This sequence joins TRBV10-3 and TRBJ2-2, with 10 bases aligning to TRBD2. The germline gives CDR1 ENHRY, CDR2 SYGVKD. The CDR3 sequence is 14 residues long. V shed 10 bases, J shed 2 bases, and the junction held 4 bases outside the gene matches. The CDR3 coding sequence is TGTGCCACCCTAGCGGGGGCTAACACCGGGGAGCTGTTTTTT. Translation: CATLAGANTGELFF.